One and the same sample provided the 29 T cell receptor beta chains below, sequenced in a study of T cells in women clearing cervical HPV infection. Profiled with immunoSEQ multiplex PCR; TCRdb holds only in-frame clones, not every one. The listing contains tens of thousands of clones. Sequenced material: blood buffy coat. The receptors were sampled from a woman between 18 and 70 years old with a cervical HPV16 infection that either progressed to CIN3+ or cleared (not recorded which).

Of note for this clone: The CDR3 end lies 3 residues beyond the end of the read and is filled in from the germline J gene. V is TRBV30 and J is TRBJ2-1; 9 positions match TRBD2. The CDR3 runs to 19 residues. Germline values: CDR1 GTSNPN, CDR2 SVGIG (reference sequence). Germline trimming cut 3 bases from V and 2 bases from J; bases unmatched to any gene: 17. CDR3 sequence reads: CAWRAGRASGTTTYNEQFF. The covered CDR3 bases are TGTGCCTGGAGAGCGGGTCGGGCTAGCGGGACTACCACCTACAATGAG.

Concerning this clone itself: The CDR3 extends 3 residues past the end of the read, so its final part is completed from the germline J gene. The rearrangement links TRBV4-1 to TRBJ1-3; possible D gene TRBD1, 5 bases. Trimming cost V 0 bases and J 7 bases, with 19 bases left between them. Germline lookup yields CDR1 MGHRA and CDR2 YSYEKL. This CDR3 comprises 17 residues. The covered CDR3 bases are TGCGCCAGCAGCCAAGAGGACATTCTCATGATGGGGAACACC. This encodes CASSQEDILMMGNT. The CDR3, in full, reads CASSQEDILMMGNTIYF.

As for this clone: The CDR3 end is not reached by the read, which stops 3 residues before it; the germline J gene fills it in. This chain joins TRBV5-1 and TRBJ1-2; 7 bases are a match to TRBD1. Germline CDR1 reads SGHRS; CDR2 reads YFSETQ. The V and J ends lost 0 bases and 5 bases, in that order; junction bases with no gene match: 7. The CDR3 has 15 amino acids. The covered CDR3 bases are TGCGCCAGCAGCTTGGTAGGGGGCGGAGGATATGGC. It yields the protein CASSLVGGGGYG. The whole CDR3 protein is CASSLVGGGGYGYTF.

As regards this clone: The sequence runs out 3 residues before the end of the CDR3; the remainder is reconstructed from the germline J gene. This chain joins TRBV19 and TRBJ1-2, with 9 positions matching TRBD1. Germline V gene sequence: CDR1 LNHDA, CDR2 SQIVND (reference sequence). V was clipped by 6 bases and J by 0 bases; unmatched bases: 8. The CDR3 is 16 amino acids. CDR3 bases read: TGTGCCAGTAGGGCGGGACAGGGAAGGACTAACTATGGC. Encoded protein: CASRAGQGRTNYG. The complete CDR3 reads CASRAGQGRTNYGYTF.

As regards this clone: From the germline J gene comes the end of the CDR3, since the read stops 3 residues before it. J is TRBJ2-7 and V is TRBV12-3 or TRBV12-4; 10 nucleotides align to TRBD2. The CDR3 loop spans 13 amino acids. With V trimmed by 6 bases and J by 2 bases, 1 base remained unmatched. The DNA read from the CDR3 is TGTGCCAGCAGAGGACTAGCGGCCTACGAG. Amino acids: CASRGLAAYE. The whole CDR3 protein is CASRGLAAYEQYF.

About this clone: The read terminates 3 residues ahead of where the CDR3 ends, so the germline J gene completes it. The J gene is TRBJ2-3, the V gene TRBV2, with D tentatively TRBD1 or TRBD2 (6 bases each). The length of the CDR3 is 18 residues. Germline V gene data show CDR1 as SNHLY and CDR2 as FYNNEI. Here the CDR3 reads CASSVPQGTVGGNQPQYF. Partial CDR3 DNA: TGTGCCAGCAGTGTCCCACAGGGAACGGTGGGAGGCAATCAGCCG.

Note on this clone: Read coverage stops 3 residues before the CDR3 terminus; the germline J gene supplies the remainder. The chain couples TRBV18 to TRBJ1-1; D possibly corresponds to TRBD1 (6 bases). V was cut by 5 bases and J by 6 bases, with 19 bases left in between. Germline lookup yields CDR1 KGHSH and CDR2 LQKENI. CDR3 length: 15 residues. CDR3 amino acids: CASSGTREQGPEAFF. The sequenced CDR3 bases are TGTGCCAGCTCAGGTACGAGGGAACAGGGCCCTGAA.

As concerns this clone: The read halts 3 residues ahead of the CDR3 end, with the missing end drawn from the germline J gene. The V gene is TRBV7-3, the J gene TRBJ1-4; 10 bases align to TRBD1. Germline-derived CDR1 and CDR2 are SGHTA and FQGTGA. This CDR3 spans 15 amino acids. Trimming removed 0 bases from V and 5 bases from J; junction bases left unmatched: 0. Here the CDR3 reads CASSLTGQGNEKLFF. The covered CDR3 bases are TGTGCCAGCAGCTTAACGGGACAGGGGAATGAAAAA.

As to this clone: The CDR3 end lies 3 residues beyond the end of the read and is filled in from the germline J gene. The rearrangement joins TRBV2 to TRBJ1-2, with 7 bases fitting TRBD1. Per germline, CDR1 SNHLY and CDR2 FYNNEI. The CDR3 runs 15 residues. V lost 4 bases to trimming and J lost 4 bases; unmatched junction nucleotides: 9. The DNA read from the CDR3 is TGTGCCAGCAGTGTTCCTGAGACAGGGACCTATGGC. Encoded protein: CASSVPETGTYG. From start to end, the CDR3 is CASSVPETGTYGYTF.

Worth noting for this clone: The sequenced fragment ends 3 residues before the CDR3 boundary, so the rest is inferred from the germline J gene. The gene calls are TRBV2 and TRBJ2-1; 11 bases match TRBD2. V shed 4 bases and J 0 bases; nucleotides not matched to a gene: 8. CDR1 is SNHLY, CDR2 FYNNEI, per germline. The CDR3 has 18 residues. The DNA read from the CDR3 is TGTGCCAGCAGTGGAGGACTAGCGGGTAGGAGCTCCTACAATGAG. Translated, it gives CASSGGLAGRSSYNE. The complete CDR3 reads CASSGGLAGRSSYNEQFF.

Points on this clone: The CDR3 end falls 3 residues outside the read, so it is completed with the germline J gene. The V call is TRBV11-3, the J call TRBJ2-5; D gene unclear. CDR1 and CDR2 from the germline V gene are SGHNT and YENEEA. The CDR3 runs to 13 residues. Trimming shortened V by 0 bases and J by 2 bases, and 4 bases separated the two germline ends. CDR3: CASSLDRQETQYF. CDR3 DNA, as far as it was read: TGTGCCAGCAGCTTAGACAGGCAAGAGACC.

On this clone: The sequenced fragment ends 3 residues before the CDR3 boundary, so the rest is inferred from the germline J gene. The J gene is TRBJ2-2, the V gene TRBV11-1; TRBD1 might be the D (5 bases). Trimming removed 1 base at V and 6 bases at J, with 9 bases between. Germline CDR1 is SGHAT and CDR2 is FQDESV (reference sequence). The CDR3 extends over 14 amino acids. The CDR3: CASSLEGIPGELFF. The sequenced part of the CDR3 DNA is TGTGCCAGCAGCTTAGAGGGGATTCCCGGGGAG.

Points on this clone: Coverage ceases 3 residues before the CDR3 finishes, and the germline J gene fills in the end. This chain uses TRBV7-8 with TRBJ2-1, with D unclear. The CDR3 consists of 14 residues. Germline V gives CDR1 SGHVS, CDR2 FQNEAQ. Deletions cut 1 base from V and 2 bases from J, with 6 bases between. The CDR3 loop reads CASSLDSAYNEQFF. CDR3 DNA, as far as it was read: TGTGCCAGCAGCTTAGATTCAGCCTACAATGAG.

Points on this clone: The CDR3 is cut off 3 residues early in the read; its end comes from the germline J gene. This rearrangement joins TRBV29-1 to TRBJ1-2, with D uncertain. The germline gives CDR1 SQVTM, CDR2 ANQGSEA. V was trimmed by 5 bases and J by 1 base, leaving 5 bases between them. There are 11 residues in the CDR3. CDR3 DNA (partial): TGCAGCGTTACAAATAACTATGGC. This translates into CSVTNNYG. The entire CDR3 protein is CSVTNNYGYTF. The full variable domain, with the rest looked up from reference TRBV29-1 and TRBJ1-2, is SAVISQKPSRDICQRGTSLTIQCQVDSQVTMMFWYRQQPGQSLTLIATANQGSEATYESGFVIDKFPISRPNLTFSTLTVSNMSPEDSSIYLCSVTNNYGYTFGSGTRLTVV.

Partial CDR3 DNA: TGTGCCAGCAGTGCCGAACAGGGCTACGAG. Amino acid sequence: CASSAEQGYE. The complete CDR3 reads CASSAEQGYEQYF. The chain recombines TRBV6-4 with TRBJ2-7; D is possibly TRBD1 (6 bases). The read terminates 3 residues ahead of where the CDR3 ends, so the germline J gene completes it. Germline loops: CDR1 MRHNA, CDR2 SNTAGT. V was shortened by 4 bases and J by 3 bases, with 10 bases between the two germline ends. The CDR3 has 13 amino acids.

On this clone: Coverage ceases 3 residues before the CDR3 finishes, and the germline J gene fills in the end. The V and J genes are TRBV29-1 and TRBJ1-4; possible D gene TRBD1, 5 bases. This CDR3 comprises 13 residues. Germline values: CDR1 SQVTM, CDR2 ANQGSEA. V gave up 6 bases and J gave up 6 bases, with 14 bases separating them. CDR3 amino acids: CSVAGIYDEKLFF. CDR3 DNA (partial): TGCAGCGTCGCAGGGATCTACGATGAAAAA.

A remark on this clone: The CDR3 extends 3 residues past the end of the read, so its final part is completed from the germline J gene. The chain employs TRBV2 and TRBJ2-7, with D tentatively TRBD1 (6 bases). CDR1 is SNHLY, CDR2 FYNNEI, per germline. The CDR3 totals 16 residues. The V gene lost 3 bases and the J gene lost 0 bases, with 15 bases spanning the gap. The CDR3 sequence is CASSDQGGRYSYEQYF. The part of the CDR3 DNA that was read is TGTGCCAGCAGTGATCAAGGGGGAAGATACTCCTACGAG.

For this clone: The read finishes 3 residues shy of the CDR3 end, and the germline J gene is used to complete it. The chain has TRBV20-1 and TRBJ2-2; 7 bases are a match to TRBD1. Germline CDR1 is DFQATT and CDR2 is SNEGSKA (reference sequence). J was trimmed by 4 bases and V by 4 bases; bases with no gene match: 6. The CDR3 contains 14 residues. This CDR3 reads CSAIYRGSTGELFF. The CDR3 DNA, read in part, is TGCAGTGCTATTTACAGGGGTAGCACCGGGGAG.

As to this clone: Read data end 3 residues before the CDR3 end; the end is taken from the germline J gene. The V and J genes are TRBV7-8 and TRBJ2-2; TRBD2 aligns across 7 bases. Unmatched junction bases numbered 2, after V lost 4 bases and J lost 6 bases. The CDR3 loop spans 13 amino acids. Germline V gene lookup returns CDR1 SGHVS and CDR2 FQNEAQ. CDR3 DNA, as far as it was read: TGTGCCAGCAGCTCTGGACTAGCCGGGGAG. Its protein product is CASSSGLAGE. The full CDR3 sequence reads CASSSGLAGELFF.

On this clone itself: The missing CDR3 end, 3 residues past where the read stops, is filled in from the germline J gene. The V call is TRBV12-5, the J call TRBJ1-4, with D possibly TRBD1 on 5 matching bases. This CDR3 region has 13 residues. Germline CDR1 and CDR2: LGHNT and FRNRAP. The V gene lost 4 bases and the J gene lost 10 bases, with 13 bases spanning the gap. CDR3 protein: CASGWVTGGKLFF. The CDR3 DNA, read in part, is TGTGCTAGTGGTTGGGTGACCGGGGGAAAA.

In regard to this clone: The CDR3 end lies 3 residues beyond the end of the read and is filled in from the germline J gene. The chain couples TRBV2 to TRBJ2-3; D is possibly TRBD2 (6 bases). Germline V lookup: CDR1 SNHLY, CDR2 FYNNEI. This CDR3 spans 11 amino acids. The CDR3: CASSLGGAQYF. CDR3 bases read: TGTGCCAGCAGCCTAGGCGGGGCG.

In the case of this clone: Coverage ceases 3 residues before the CDR3 finishes, and the germline J gene fills in the end. The V call is TRBV7-9, the J call TRBJ1-1; D remains ambiguous. The CDR3 consists of 15 residues. The germline gives CDR1 SEHNR, CDR2 FQNEAQ (reference sequence). With 0 bases removed from V and 4 bases from J, the gap between germline ends came to 12 bases. The CDR3 region is CASSLAGFAGTEAFF. The sequenced part of the CDR3 DNA is TGTGCCAGCAGCTTAGCTGGCTTCGCTGGCACTGAA.

Turning to this clone: The missing CDR3 end, 3 residues past where the read stops, is filled in from the germline J gene. This chain joins TRBV14 and TRBJ1-4, with D perhaps TRBD1 (5 bases). Per the germline V gene, CDR1 is SGHDN and CDR2 is FVKESK. The length of the CDR3 is 15 residues. CDR3 amino acids: CASSQQGAGANVLFF. CDR3 DNA (partial): TGTGCCAGCAGCCAACAAGGGGCTGGGGCCAACGTA.

The sequenced CDR3 bases are TGTGCCAGCAGCTTATCAGGGCTCTATGGC. Encoded protein: CASSLSGLYG. The whole CDR3 protein reads CASSLSGLYGYTF. The V and J genes are TRBV7-2 and TRBJ1-2; D may be TRBD1 (5 bases). Coverage ceases 3 residues before the CDR3 finishes, and the germline J gene fills in the end. This CDR3 region has 13 residues. Germline lookup yields CDR1 SGHTA and CDR2 FQGNSA. Trimming removed 2 bases at V and 4 bases at J, with 8 bases between.

The CDR3 bases that were read are TGCAGTGCTCTAAACCGACAGGCGCCTAACACTGAA. Translation: CSALNRQAPNTE. The entire CDR3 is CSALNRQAPNTEAFF. The chain has TRBV20-1 and TRBJ1-1, with D maybe TRBD1 (6 bases). The missing CDR3 end, 3 residues past where the read stops, is filled in from the germline J gene. The CDR3 has 15 amino acids. Looked up from germline, CDR1 is DFQATT and CDR2 is SNEGSKA (reference sequence). Trimming took off 5 bases at V and 2 bases at J, with 18 bases between the two ends.

In the case of this clone: The read falls 3 residues short of the CDR3 end, and the missing part is taken from the germline J gene. V usage is TRBV20-1 and J usage is TRBJ1-1; D possibly corresponds to TRBD1 (5 bases). The CDR3 spans 13 residues. V shed 3 bases and J shed 2 bases, with 10 bases lying between them. Looked up from germline, CDR1 is DFQATT and CDR2 is SNEGSKA (reference sequence). The part of the CDR3 DNA that was read is TGCAGTGCTAGGGGGCAGTATAACACTGAA. It is translated as CSARGQYNTE. The CDR3 as a whole reads CSARGQYNTEAFF.

In regard to this clone: The CDR3 end is not reached by the read, which stops 3 residues before it; the germline J gene fills it in. The rearrangement joins TRBV18 to TRBJ2-3; D may be TRBD1 (5 bases). This CDR3 is built from 13 residues. Germline V lookup: CDR1 KGHSH, CDR2 LQKENI. Here the CDR3 reads CASSLDRQETQYF. CDR3 bases read: TGTGCCAGCTCACTTGACAGACAAGAGACG.

In the case of this clone: The CDR3 is cut off 3 residues early in the read; its end comes from the germline J gene. The chain recombines TRBV5-5 with TRBJ1-5, with 10 bases lining up with TRBD1. The CDR3 consists of 15 residues. With V trimmed by 4 bases and J by 5 bases, 6 bases remained unmatched. The germline gives CDR1 SGHKS, CDR2 YYEKEE (reference sequence). The CDR3 sequence: CASSPGTGDHQPQHF. The CDR3 bases that were read are TGTGCCAGCAGCCCCGGGACAGGGGACCATCAGCCC.

A word on this clone: The sequence runs out 3 residues before the end of the CDR3; the remainder is reconstructed from the germline J gene. The chain couples TRBV20-1 to TRBJ2-4; the D is unclear. In germline, CDR1 is DFQATT, CDR2 SNEGSKA (reference sequence). The CDR3 has 15 residues. Between the trimmed V and J ends, which lost 5 bases and 2 bases, there was a span of 16 bases. The DNA read from the CDR3 is TGCAGTGCTGGTCCCTTAGTCCTGACCAAAAACATT. It codes for CSAGPLVLTKNI. In full, the CDR3 is CSAGPLVLTKNIQYF.